The clone carrying this TCR beta chain was observed many times. The CDR3 runs to 15 residues. The V and J ends lost 7 bases and 0 bases respectively, with 13 bases between them. Germline V gene data show CDR1 as MDHEN and CDR2 as SYDVKM. This record belongs to a study of Graves' ophthalmopathy and Graves' hyperthyroidism. RNA transcripts provided the template for amplifying TCR beta CDR3 regions. First-round RT-PCR employed HTBI primers, with a second-round multiplex PCR after it. A single record per CDR3 protein comes from TCRdb applying MiXCR to the multiplex PCR reads. The sample holds over 450,000 distinct CDR3 sequences, 13% to 15% seen once.

V usage is TRBV28 and J usage is TRBJ1-3, with D unclear. The origin of this receptor is a woman in her 30s with Graves' ophthalmopathy. The sample taken for sequencing was blood. The CDR3 DNA reads TGTGCCAGCATCAATTCCTTAGGCTCTGGAAACACCATATATTTT. Its translation: CASINSLGSGNTIYF.